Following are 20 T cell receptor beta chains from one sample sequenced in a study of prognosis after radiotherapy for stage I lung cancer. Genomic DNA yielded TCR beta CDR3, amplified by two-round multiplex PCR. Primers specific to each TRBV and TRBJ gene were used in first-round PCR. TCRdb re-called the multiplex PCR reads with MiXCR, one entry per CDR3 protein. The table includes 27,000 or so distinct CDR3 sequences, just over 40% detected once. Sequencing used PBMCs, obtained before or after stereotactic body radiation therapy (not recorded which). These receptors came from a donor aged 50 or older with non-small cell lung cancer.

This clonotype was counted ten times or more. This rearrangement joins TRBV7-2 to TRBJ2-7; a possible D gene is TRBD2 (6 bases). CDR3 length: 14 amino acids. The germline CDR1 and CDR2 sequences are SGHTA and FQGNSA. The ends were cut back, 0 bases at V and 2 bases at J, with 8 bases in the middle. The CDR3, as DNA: TGTGCCAGCAGCTTAGCGGGGGGTACCTACGAGCAGTACTTC. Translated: CASSLAGGTYEQYF.

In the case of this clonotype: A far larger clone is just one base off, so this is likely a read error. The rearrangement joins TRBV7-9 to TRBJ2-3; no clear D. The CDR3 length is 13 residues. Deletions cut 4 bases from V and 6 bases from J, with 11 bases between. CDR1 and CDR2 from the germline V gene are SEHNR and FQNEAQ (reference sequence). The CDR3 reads CASSSRTWDTQYF. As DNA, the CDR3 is TGTGCCAGCAGCTCTAGAACGTGGGATACGCAGTATTTT.

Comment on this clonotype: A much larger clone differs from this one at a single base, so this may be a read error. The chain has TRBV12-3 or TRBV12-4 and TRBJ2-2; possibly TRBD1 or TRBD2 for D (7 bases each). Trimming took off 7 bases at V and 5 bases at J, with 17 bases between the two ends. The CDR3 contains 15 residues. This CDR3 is CASTWCRGGTGELFF. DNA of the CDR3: TGTGCCAGCACCTGGTGCAGGGGGGGTACCGGGGAGCTGTTTTTT.

DNA of the CDR3: TGTGCCAGCAGCCGGACAGGGACTGGAAACACCATATATTTT. This encodes CASSRTGTGNTIYF. This sequence joins TRBV12-3 or TRBV12-4 and TRBJ1-3; 8 bases fit TRBD1. CDR3 size: 14 residues. V trimming: 6 bases; J trimming: 2 bases; junction bases outside the gene matches: 3.

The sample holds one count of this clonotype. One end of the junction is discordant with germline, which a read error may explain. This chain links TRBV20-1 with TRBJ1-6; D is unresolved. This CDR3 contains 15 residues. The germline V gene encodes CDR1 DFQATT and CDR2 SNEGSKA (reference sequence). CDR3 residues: CSARDSAGLNSTLNF. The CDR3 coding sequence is TGCAGTGCTAGAGATTCGGCAGGTCTAAATTCAACACTCAACTTT.

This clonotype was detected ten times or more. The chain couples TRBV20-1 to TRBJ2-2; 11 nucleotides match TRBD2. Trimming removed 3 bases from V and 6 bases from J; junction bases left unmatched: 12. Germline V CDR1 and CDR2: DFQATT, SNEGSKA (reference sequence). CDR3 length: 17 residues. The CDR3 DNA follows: TGCAGTGCTAGTGTCTTAGCGGGGGGGGCCGGATCCGGGGAGCTGTTTTTT. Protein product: CSASVLAGGAGSGELFF.

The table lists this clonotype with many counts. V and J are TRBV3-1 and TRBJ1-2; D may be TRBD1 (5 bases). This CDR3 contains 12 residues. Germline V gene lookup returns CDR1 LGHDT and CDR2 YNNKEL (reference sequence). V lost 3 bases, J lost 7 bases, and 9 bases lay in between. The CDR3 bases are TGTGCCAGCAGCCATGGGGACGTTGGCTACACCTTC. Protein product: CASSHGDVGYTF.

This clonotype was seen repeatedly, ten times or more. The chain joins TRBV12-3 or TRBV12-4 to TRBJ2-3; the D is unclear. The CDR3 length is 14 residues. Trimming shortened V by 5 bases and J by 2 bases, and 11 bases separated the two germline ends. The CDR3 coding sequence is TGTGCCAGCAGTAATTCCAAAACCACAGATACGCAGTATTTT. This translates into CASSNSKTTDTQYF.

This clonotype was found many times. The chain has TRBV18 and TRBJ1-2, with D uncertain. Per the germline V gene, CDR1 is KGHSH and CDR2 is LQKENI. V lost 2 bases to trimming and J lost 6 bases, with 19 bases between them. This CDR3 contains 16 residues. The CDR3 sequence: CASSPAVKRQADGYTF. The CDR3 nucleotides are TGTGCCAGCTCACCAGCGGTGAAGAGACAAGCAGATGGCTACACCTTC.

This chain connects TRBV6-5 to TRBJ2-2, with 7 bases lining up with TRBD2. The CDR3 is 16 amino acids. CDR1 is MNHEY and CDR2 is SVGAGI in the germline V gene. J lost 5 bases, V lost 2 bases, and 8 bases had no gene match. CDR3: CASSYRAGSETGELFF. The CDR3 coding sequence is TGTGCCAGCAGTTACAGAGCGGGGTCGGAGACCGGGGAGCTGTTTTTT.

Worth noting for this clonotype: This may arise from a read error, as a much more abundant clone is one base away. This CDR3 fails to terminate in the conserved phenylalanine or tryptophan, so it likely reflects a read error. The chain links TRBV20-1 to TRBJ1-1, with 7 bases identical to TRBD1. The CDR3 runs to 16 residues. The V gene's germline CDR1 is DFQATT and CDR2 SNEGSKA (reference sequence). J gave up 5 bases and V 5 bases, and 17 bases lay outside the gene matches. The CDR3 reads CSAPPVGGTVWTEAFL. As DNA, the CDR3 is TGCAGTGCTCCCCCTGTGGGAGGGACAGTTTGGACTGAAGCTTTCCTT.

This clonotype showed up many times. CDR3 residues: CSANEGNTGELFF. CDR3 sequence (DNA): TGCAGTGCTAACGAGGGGAACACCGGGGAGCTGTTTTTT. The V call is TRBV20-1, the J call TRBJ2-2, with D tentatively TRBD2 (5 bases). The CDR3 has 13 amino acids. The germline V gene has CDR1 DFQATT and CDR2 SNEGSKA (reference sequence). The V gene lost 4 bases and the J gene lost 1 base, with 7 bases spanning the gap.

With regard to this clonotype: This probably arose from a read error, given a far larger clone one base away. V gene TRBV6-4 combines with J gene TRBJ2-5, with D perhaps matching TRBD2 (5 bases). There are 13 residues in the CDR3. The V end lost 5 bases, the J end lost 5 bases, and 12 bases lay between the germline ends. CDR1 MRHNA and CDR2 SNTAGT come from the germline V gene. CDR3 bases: TGTGCCAGCAGTACGGGATGGGTGGAGACCCAGTACTTC. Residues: CASSTGWVETQYF.

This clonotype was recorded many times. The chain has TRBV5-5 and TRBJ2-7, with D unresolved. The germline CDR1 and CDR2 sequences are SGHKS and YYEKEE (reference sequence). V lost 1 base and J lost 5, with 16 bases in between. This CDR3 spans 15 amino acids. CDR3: CASSLSVISRDEQYF. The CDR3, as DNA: TGTGCCAGCAGCTTGAGCGTGATTTCGAGAGACGAGCAGTACTTC.

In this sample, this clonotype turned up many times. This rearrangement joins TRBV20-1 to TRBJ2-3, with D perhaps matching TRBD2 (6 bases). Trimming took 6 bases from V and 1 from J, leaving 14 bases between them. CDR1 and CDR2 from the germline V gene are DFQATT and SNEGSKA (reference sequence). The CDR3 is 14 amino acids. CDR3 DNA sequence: TGCAGTGCAACCTATAGGGAGGGCACAGATACGCAGTATTTT. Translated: CSATYREGTDTQYF.

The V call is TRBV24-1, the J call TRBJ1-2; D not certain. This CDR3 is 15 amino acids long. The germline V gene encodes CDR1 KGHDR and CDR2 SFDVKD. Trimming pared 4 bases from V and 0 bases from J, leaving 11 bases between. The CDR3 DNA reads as TGTGCCACCAGTGACCCTTCGACGGCTAACTATGGCTACACCTTC. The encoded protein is CATSDPSTANYGYTF.

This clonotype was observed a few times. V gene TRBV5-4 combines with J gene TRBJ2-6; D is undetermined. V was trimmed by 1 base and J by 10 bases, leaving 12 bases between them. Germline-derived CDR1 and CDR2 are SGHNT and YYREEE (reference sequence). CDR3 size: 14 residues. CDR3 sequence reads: CASSLHSQANVLTF. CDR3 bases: TGTGCCAGCAGCTTGCACAGTCAGGCAAACGTCCTGACTTTC.

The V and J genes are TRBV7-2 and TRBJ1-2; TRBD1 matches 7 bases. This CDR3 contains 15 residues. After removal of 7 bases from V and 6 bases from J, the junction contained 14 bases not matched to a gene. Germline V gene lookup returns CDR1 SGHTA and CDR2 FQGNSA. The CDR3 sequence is CASNNPTLTGNGYTF. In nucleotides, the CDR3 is TGTGCCAGCAACAACCCCACCCTGACAGGGAATGGCTACACCTTC. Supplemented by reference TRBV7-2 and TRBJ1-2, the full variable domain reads GAGVSQSPSNKVTEKGKDVELRCDPISGHTALYWYRQSLGQGLEFLIYFQGNSAPDKSGLPSDRFSAERTGGSVSTLTIQRTQQEDSAVYLCASNNPTLTGNGYTFGSGTRLTVV.

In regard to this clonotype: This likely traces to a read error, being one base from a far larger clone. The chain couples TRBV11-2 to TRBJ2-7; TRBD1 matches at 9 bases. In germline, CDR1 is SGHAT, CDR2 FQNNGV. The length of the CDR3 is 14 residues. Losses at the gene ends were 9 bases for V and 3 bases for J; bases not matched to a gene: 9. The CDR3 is CASSNRDRDYEQYF. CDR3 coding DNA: TGTGCCAGTAGTAACCGGGACAGGGACTACGAGCAGTACTTC. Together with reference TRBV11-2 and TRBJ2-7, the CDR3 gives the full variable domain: EAGVAQSPRYKIIEKRQSVAFWCNPISGHATLYWYQQILGQGPKLLIQFQNNGVVDDSQLPKDRFSAERLKGVDSTLKIQPAKLEDSAVYLCASSNRDRDYEQYFGPGTRLTVT.

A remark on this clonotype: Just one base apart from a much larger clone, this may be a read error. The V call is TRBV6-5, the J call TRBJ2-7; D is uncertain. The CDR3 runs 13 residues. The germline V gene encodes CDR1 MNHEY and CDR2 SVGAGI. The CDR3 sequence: CASSYKRSYEHYF. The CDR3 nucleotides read TGTGCCAGCAGTTACAAGAGGTCCTACGAGCATTACTTC.